The sequence of this TCR beta chain was determined in a study of response to subunit inactivated influenza vaccine. Germline CDR1 is MNHEY and CDR2 is SVGAGI. The CDR3 totals 13 residues. J was trimmed by 12 bases and V by 4 bases; bases with no gene match: 9. About this clonotype itself: The target antigen is unknown.

TCRdb re-analysed the RT-PCR reads in MiXCR, keeping a single row per CDR3 protein. The profile covers 500,000 to 750,000 distinct CDR3 sequences, with around 13% appearing a single time and over 8.5% taken by the ten largest. Study-level results: Authors proposed each seasonal influenza vaccination draws in few new T cells.

This chain uses TRBV6-5 with TRBJ2-1, with TRBD1 identical over 7 bases. The TCR was taken from a man in his fifties or sixties who received an inactivated influenza vaccine. The source material was PBMCs from blood, sampled about 11 days after vaccination. CDR3 nucleotides: TGTGCCAGCAGTTCCAATAGACAGGGCTCGCAGTTCTTC. Translation: CASSSNRQGSQFF.